This record concerns one TCR beta chain sequence. With the read ending 3 residues before the CDR3 end, the germline J gene is used to fill in that end. There are 18 residues in the CDR3. V gave up 2 bases and J gave up 7 bases; unmatched junction bases: 14. Germline lookup yields CDR1 MNHNS and CDR2 SASEGT. The sample originates from a study of T cells in women clearing cervical HPV infection. The protocol was immunoSEQ multiplex PCR, while the TCRdb copy is restricted to in-frame clones and leaves out a portion. The sample totals about 48,000 clones; its top ten clones hold roughly 1.5%. The chain joins TRBV6-1 to TRBJ2-1; 10 bases are a match to TRBD2. Sequenced material: blood buffy coat. The TCR sequence derives from a woman aged 18-69 years with a cervical HPV16 infection that either progressed to CIN3+ or cleared (not recorded which). CDR3 bases read: TGTGCCAGCAGTGAACTATTCGGGCCTAGCGGGAGTGTAAATGAG. This codes for CASSELFGPSGSVNE. The whole CDR3 protein is CASSELFGPSGSVNEQFF.